Sequencing of this T cell receptor (beta chain) was carried out in a study of Tregs in tolerant kidney transplant recipients. As for this clone: Its antigen is not known.

V lost 2 bases, J lost 0 bases, and 8 bases lay in between. Germline CDR1 is MNHEY and CDR2 is SVGAGI. The CDR3 totals 16 residues. The table came from immunoSEQ multiplex PCR; TCRdb's copy has only in-frame clones and leaves some out. There are tens of thousands of clones in the sample; under 95% occur only once, and around 1.6% lies in the top ten. Whole-study findings and limits: Findings come from small patient numbers and require larger validation. Nucleotide sequences could not be compared across some patients' samples due to primer changes.

Recipients received nonmyeloablative bone marrow transplants from related graft donors, with transient mixed chimerism. The specimen comprised CD4+ T cells from blood (PBMCs), sampled 12 months after the transplant. The sequence was obtained from a human patient who received a combined kidney and bone marrow transplant. These T cells may partly come from the graft donor. The rearrangement uses TRBV6-5 and TRBJ2-6, with D tentatively TRBD2 (7 bases). In DNA, the CDR3 is TGTGCCAGCAGTTACGGGGGGGCCTCTGGGGCCAACGTCCTGACTTTC. It specifies CASSYGGASGANVLTF.